The 25 T cell receptor beta chains below come from one sample, sequenced in a study of beta chain features in type 1 diabetes. What was sequenced were expressed TCRB transcripts, since all of the isolated RNA had been reverse transcribed. Generated by immunoSEQ multiplex PCR, the TCRdb table keeps only in-frame clones and is missing some. The sample records 250,000 to 350,000 clones, about 10% being singletons. Sequenced: naive CD4+ T cells from blood. Receptors were obtained from a woman aged 30 to 39 in good health.

The chain carries TRBV6-1 and TRBJ2-2; 9 bases agree with TRBD2. The CDR3 length is 18 residues. The ends lost 4 bases at V and 4 bases at J; junction bases unmatched: 13. Germline CDR1 MNHNS, CDR2 SASEGT. CDR3 sequence: CASSASAGGPRGTGELFF. CDR3 nucleotides: TGTGCCAGCAGTGCCTCAGCGGGAGGCCCTCGAGGCACCGGGGAGCTGTTTTTT.

This clone was counted between two and nine times. This chain links TRBV7-2 with TRBJ2-7; 12 nucleotides align to TRBD2. With V trimmed by 4 bases and J by 3 bases, 4 bases remained unmatched. The CDR3 length is 15 residues. The V gene's germline CDR1 is SGHTA and CDR2 FQGNSA. The CDR3: CASSSTSGSLYEQYF. CDR3 coding DNA: TGTGCCAGCAGCTCGACTAGCGGGAGTCTCTACGAGCAGTACTTC.

The rearrangement joins TRBV18 to TRBJ2-7, with 7 bases matching TRBD2. This CDR3 is 14 amino acids long. Germline assignment: CDR1 KGHSH and CDR2 LQKENI. Trimming took 6 bases from V and 2 from J; bases not matched to a gene: 7. In nucleotides, the CDR3 is TGTGCCAGCTCTACGGCGGGGGATCCCTACGAGCAGTACTTC. The encoded protein is CASSTAGDPYEQYF.

Only a few counts were recorded for this clone. V and J are TRBV7-9 and TRBJ2-3, with D hard to call. Germline assignment: CDR1 SEHNR and CDR2 FQNEAQ (reference sequence). The germline V and J ends were trimmed by 5 bases and 6 bases, with 6 bases remaining between them. This CDR3 contains 11 residues. The CDR3 DNA reads as TGTGCCAGCAGCCCACAGGATACGCAGTATTTT. It encodes CASSPQDTQYF.

This clone was found a few times. The chain joins TRBV5-1 to TRBJ2-1, with D possibly matching TRBD1 (6 bases). Germline CDR1 reads SGHRS; CDR2 reads YFSETQ. The length of the CDR3 is 14 residues. Trimming removed 0 bases at V and 7 bases at J, with 11 bases between. CDR3 DNA: TGCGCCAGCAGCTTGGTGGTCGGACAGAATGAGCAGTTCTTC. This codes for CASSLVVGQNEQFF.

The CDR3 DNA is TGTGCCAGTAGTATTGGCGGCTTTAGCAATCAGCCCCAGCATTTT. Its protein product is CASSIGGFSNQPQHF. The chain carries TRBV19 and TRBJ1-5; D ambiguous. V was cut by 3 bases and J by 0 bases, with 9 bases left in between. The CDR3 runs 15 residues. Germline-derived CDR1 and CDR2 are LNHDA and SQIVND (reference sequence).

A few counts support this clone. V and J are TRBV30 and TRBJ1-1; 10 positions agree with TRBD1. V gave up 0 bases and J gave up 1 base; unmatched junction bases: 5. This CDR3 is 16 amino acids long. Germline CDR1 reads GTSNPN; CDR2 reads SVGIG (reference sequence). In nucleotides, the CDR3 is TGTGCCTGGAGTGTACCCCGGGACAGGGGGAACACTGAAGCTTTCTTT. Translated, it gives CAWSVPRDRGNTEAFF. Variable domain in full (rest from reference TRBV30 and TRBJ1-1): SQTIHQWPATLVQPVGSPLSLECTVEGTSNPNLYWYRQAAGRGLQLLFYSVGIGQISSEVPQNLSASRPQDRQFILSSKKLLLSDSGFYLCAWSVPRDRGNTEAFFGQGTRLTVV.

V and J are TRBV14 and TRBJ2-3, with 11 bases identical to TRBD2. J gave up 4 bases and V 4 bases, and 1 base lay outside the gene matches. The CDR3 covers 14 residues. Germline V lookup: CDR1 SGHDN, CDR2 FVKESK. The CDR3 DNA reads TGTGCCAGCAGCCTAGCGGGAGGGCCAGATACGCAGTATTTT. As protein: CASSLAGGPDTQYF.

The chain links TRBV7-2 to TRBJ2-1, with D possibly TRBD1 on 6 matching bases. This CDR3 comprises 16 residues. CDR1 is SGHTA and CDR2 is FQGNSA in the germline V gene. V lost 6 bases and J lost 1, with 16 bases in between. CDR3 region: CASSRNRDLSYNEQFF. The DNA of the CDR3 is TGTGCCAGCAGTAGAAACAGGGACCTATCCTACAATGAGCAGTTCTTC.

The J gene is TRBJ1-5, the V gene TRBV4-3, with TRBD1 matching 8 bases. Germline lookup yields CDR1 LGHNA and CDR2 YSLEER. V gave up 2 bases and J gave up 3 bases; unmatched junction bases: 3. The CDR3 length is 15 residues. Here the CDR3 DNA reads TGCGCCAGCAGCCAACAGACAGGGGTCAATCAGCCCCAGCATTTT. As protein: CASSQQTGVNQPQHF.

A note on this clone: Other DNA sequences in the sample encode the same CDR3. V is TRBV20-1 and J is TRBJ2-7; the D gene is possibly TRBD2 (5 bases). The germline gives CDR1 DFQATT, CDR2 SNEGSKA (reference sequence). Trimming took 3 bases from V and 3 from J, leaving 6 bases between them. The CDR3 totals 11 residues. The CDR3 region has the DNA TGCAGTGCTAGGAGGGTCTACGAGCAGTACTTC. It is translated as CSARRVYEQYF.

This clone was counted only a few times. V and J are TRBV4-2 and TRBJ2-1; 7 bases align to TRBD2. Germline loops: CDR1 LGHNA, CDR2 YNFKEQ. Trimming removed 0 bases from V and 4 bases from J; junction bases left unmatched: 3. The CDR3 is made up of 15 amino acids. The CDR3 sequence is CASSQERESYNEQFF. For the CDR3, the DNA is TGTGCCAGCAGCCAAGAGCGGGAGAGTTACAATGAGCAGTTCTTC.

This chain uses TRBV5-1 with TRBJ1-5; 7 nucleotides line up with TRBD1. The CDR3 is 15 residues long. CDR1 is SGHRS, CDR2 YFSETQ, per germline. The junction had 8 bases not matched to a gene; V was cut back by 4 bases and J by 4 bases. CDR3 amino acids: CASSEQGQVNQPQHF. In DNA form, the CDR3 reads TGCGCCAGCAGCGAACAGGGGCAAGTTAATCAGCCCCAGCATTTT. The whole variable domain, filled in from reference TRBV5-1 and TRBJ1-5, reads KAGVTQTPRYLIKTRGQQVTLSCSPISGHRSVSWYQQTPGQGLQFLFEYFSETQRNKGNFPGRFSGRQFSNSRSEMNVSTLELGDSALYLCASSEQGQVNQPQHFGDGTRLSIL.

This clone was picked up a small number of times. The chain is built from TRBV30 and TRBJ2-1; 7 bases align to TRBD2. The CDR3 is made up of 14 amino acids. J gave up 0 bases and V 1 base, and 0 bases lay outside the gene matches. CDR1 and CDR2 from the germline V gene are GTSNPN and SVGIG (reference sequence). The CDR3 is CAWSGLASYNEQFF. The CDR3 DNA is TGTGCCTGGAGTGGACTAGCCTCCTACAATGAGCAGTTCTTC.

The table lists this clone with a few counts. The V and J genes are TRBV6-6 and TRBJ1-2, with D maybe TRBD1 (5 bases). In germline, CDR1 is MNHNY, CDR2 SVGAGI (reference sequence). The CDR3 totals 13 residues. V was cut by 4 bases and J by 4 bases, with 10 bases left in between. Here the CDR3 reads CASSSGGSYGYTF. The CDR3 DNA reads as TGTGCCAGCAGTTCCGGGGGGAGCTATGGCTACACCTTC.

V usage is TRBV11-2 and J usage is TRBJ2-3; tentatively, D is TRBD1 (6 bases). With 0 bases removed from V and 6 bases from J, the gap between germline ends came to 13 bases. Per germline, CDR1 SGHAT and CDR2 FQNNGV. This CDR3 region has 15 residues. This CDR3 is CASSLEGAQRDTQYF. DNA of the CDR3: TGTGCCAGCAGCTTAGAGGGGGCACAGCGTGATACGCAGTATTTT. Full variable domain (outside the CDR3, taken from reference TRBV11-2 and TRBJ2-3): EAGVAQSPRYKIIEKRQSVAFWCNPISGHATLYWYQQILGQGPKLLIQFQNNGVVDDSQLPKDRFSAERLKGVDSTLKIQPAKLEDSAVYLCASSLEGAQRDTQYFGPGTRLTVL.

This clone was recorded a few times. V is TRBV19 and J is TRBJ1-5; 7 nucleotides line up with TRBD1. CDR1 and CDR2 (germline): LNHDA, SQIVND (reference sequence). J was trimmed by 9 bases and V by 5 bases; bases with no gene match: 13. The CDR3 extends over 15 amino acids. CDR3 sequence: CASSPSGAGGRPQHF. The CDR3 DNA reads as TGTGCCAGTAGTCCCTCGGGGGCAGGGGGTAGGCCCCAGCATTTT.

This clone has a handful of counts. The DNA of the CDR3 is TGCGCCAGCAGCCAAGGGGGACTAGCGGGGCTCTACAATGAGCAGTTCTTC. Its protein is CASSQGGLAGLYNEQFF. The chain has TRBV4-1 and TRBJ2-1; 13 bases map to TRBD2. Germline CDR1 reads MGHRA; CDR2 reads YSYEKL. The CDR3 runs 17 residues. V was pared by 1 base and J by 3 bases, with 3 bases of the junction left unmatched.

V and J are TRBV2 and TRBJ2-7; D might be TRBD2 (5 bases). Per the germline V gene, CDR1 is SNHLY and CDR2 is FYNNEI. V lost 1 base, J lost 4 bases, and 20 bases lay in between. The CDR3 runs to 17 residues. CDR3 region: CASSEEIAGGWAYEQYF. The CDR3 DNA reads TGTGCCAGCAGTGAAGAAATTGCGGGCGGGTGGGCATACGAGCAGTACTTC.

The V gene is TRBV6-6, the J gene TRBJ2-2, with 10 bases that match TRBD1. The V gene end was trimmed by 6 bases and the J gene end by 6 bases; junction bases not matched to a gene: 10. CDR1 and CDR2 from the germline V gene are MNHNY and SVGAGI (reference sequence). The CDR3 is 16 amino acids. The CDR3 bases are TGTGCCAGCAGACCAAGACAGGGGGCGATTTCCGGGGAGCTGTTTTTT. Translation: CASRPRQGAISGELFF.

The gene calls are TRBV7-3 and TRBJ2-3; 10 positions agree with TRBD2. The CDR3 sequence is 16 residues long. With V trimmed by 3 bases and J by 3 bases, 6 bases remained unmatched. Germline lookup yields CDR1 SGHTA and CDR2 FQGTGA. The CDR3 nucleotides read TGTGCCAGCAGCTTCTCGAGCGGGAGGGGGACAGATACGCAGTATTTT. The encoded protein is CASSFSSGRGTDTQYF. The full variable domain, in which reference TRBV7-3 and TRBJ2-3 provide the parts outside the CDR3, is GAGVSQTPSNKVTEKGKYVELRCDPISGHTALYWYRQSLGQGPEFLIYFQGTGAADDSGLPNDRFFAVRPEGSVSTLKIQRTERGDSAVYLCASSFSSGRGTDTQYFGPGTRLTVL.

This clone came up a few times. The chain links TRBV15 to TRBJ1-5; 8 nucleotides match TRBD1. Germline-derived CDR1 and CDR2 are LNHNV and YYDKDF (reference sequence). The CDR3 spans 14 residues. The J segment lost 6 bases and the V segment lost 1 base, leaving 2 bases of the junction unmatched. The CDR3 reads CATSRATGGQPQHF. CDR3 coding DNA: TGTGCCACCAGCAGAGCCACAGGGGGTCAGCCCCAGCATTTT.

V gene TRBV29-1 combines with J gene TRBJ2-5; 8 bases line up with TRBD2. The CDR3 is 15 residues long. Per germline, CDR1 SQVTM and CDR2 ANQGSEA. After removal of 3 bases from V and 0 bases from J, the junction contained 6 bases not matched to a gene. The CDR3 nucleotides read TGCAGCGTTGATGGGTTAGCGGGGTACCAAGAGACCCAGTACTTC. Translating gives CSVDGLAGYQETQYF.

This clone was detected a few times. The genes are TRBV6-5 and TRBJ2-4; D is undetermined. Germline V gives CDR1 MNHEY, CDR2 SVGAGI. This CDR3 region has 14 residues. Trimming pared 8 bases from V and 1 base from J, leaving 12 bases between. CDR3 protein: CASYSRLAKNIQYF. CDR3 nucleotide sequence: TGTGCCAGCTACTCTAGACTGGCCAAAAACATTCAGTACTTC.

V usage is TRBV15 and J usage is TRBJ1-1; no clear D gene. The CDR3 has 13 residues. Germline assignment: CDR1 LNHNV and CDR2 YYDKDF (reference sequence). Trimming removed 0 bases from V and 3 bases from J, with 5 bases in between. In DNA, the CDR3 is TGTGCCACCAGCAGAGATCCCGACACTGAAGCTTTCTTT. Its protein product is CATSRDPDTEAFF.